One TCR beta chain is described in this entry. CDR1 is GTSNPN, CDR2 SVGIG, per germline (reference sequence). CDR3 size: 14 residues. Trimming shortened V by 0 bases and J by 7 bases, and 15 bases separated the two germline ends. This specimen belongs to a study of blood T cell repertoires in COVID-19. Study at large: Sites in the United States, Italy and Spain provided acute and convalescent COVID-19 samples. PBMCs, B-cell-depleted T cells, or T cells provided the cDNA or gDNA that made up the material.

In the original processing: Amplification with reference gene primers provided the estimates of nucleated cell counts. The data were produced by immunoSEQ multiplex PCR, yet TCRdb's version contains in-frame clones alone and is incomplete. V and J calls and clone size follow that table, whereas D and trimming were derived from the DNA. The sample has approximately 110,000 clones, 71% seen once. Material for sequencing was peripheral blood. The chain links TRBV30 to TRBJ1-2, with a weak D call TRBD1 (5 bases). The receptor's source is a human donor with acute or convalescent COVID-19. The donor label of this sample is uncertain. The CDR3 bases are TGTGCCTGGAGTGTCCAGGGAAGGATTGGTGGCTACACCTTC. Amino acid sequence: CAWSVQGRIGGYTF.